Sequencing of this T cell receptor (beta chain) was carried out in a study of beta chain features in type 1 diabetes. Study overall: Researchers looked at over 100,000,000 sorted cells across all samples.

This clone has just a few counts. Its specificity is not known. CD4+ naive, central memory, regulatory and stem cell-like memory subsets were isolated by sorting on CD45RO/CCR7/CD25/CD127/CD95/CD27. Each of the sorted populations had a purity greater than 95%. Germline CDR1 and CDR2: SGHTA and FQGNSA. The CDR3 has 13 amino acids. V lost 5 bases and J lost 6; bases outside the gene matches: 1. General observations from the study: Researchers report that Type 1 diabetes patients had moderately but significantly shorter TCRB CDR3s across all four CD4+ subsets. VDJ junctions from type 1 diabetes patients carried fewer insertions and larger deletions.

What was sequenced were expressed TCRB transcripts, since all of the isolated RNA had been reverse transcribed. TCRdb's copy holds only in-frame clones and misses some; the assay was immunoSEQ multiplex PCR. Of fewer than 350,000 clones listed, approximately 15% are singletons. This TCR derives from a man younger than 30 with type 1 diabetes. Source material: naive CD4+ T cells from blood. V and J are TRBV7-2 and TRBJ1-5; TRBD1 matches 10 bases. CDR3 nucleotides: TGTGCCAGCAGCGACAGGGGGCGTCAGCCCCAGCATTTT. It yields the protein CASSDRGRQPQHF.